The source of this T cell receptor (beta chain) is a study of blood T cells in healthy people across ages (dated by TCRdb to the mid-2010s). A note on the overall study: In model experiments, roughly one uniquely barcoded TCR beta cDNA molecule per two T cells was captured by template switching. Two additional independent replicas of 1 million unique cDNA reads from the same blood draw were analyzed for two donors (one aged 18 to 30 and one aged 80 or older). Using deep sequencing normalized with unique cDNA molecular identifiers, the study measured how TCR beta repertoire diversity changes with age. The donors were split into four age groups: young (average around 17 years), middle-aged (more than 35), aged (roughly 60) and long-lived (approximately 89). To avoid experimental bias, donors of different ages were randomly spread across the sequencing lanes.

Library prep was done by 5' RACE. Instrument used: Illumina HiSeq 2500. A second PCR of roughly 6 to 12 cycles was performed with a sample-barcoded 5' primer and a J-beta primer mix. A unique molecular identifier was introduced onto each TCR beta cDNA molecule by a template-switch 5' adaptor carrying 12 random nucleotides. Each sample yielded at least 2.5 million CDR3-containing paired-end reads. First-strand cDNA synthesis was performed from all RNA using the Mint cDNA synthesis kit, with priming by a TRBC-specific oligonucleotide. Following uracil-DNA glycosylase treatment, all cDNA underwent a first 18-cycle PCR with the universal primers M1SS and BC2_uni_R. The study's own analysis went as follows. Normalization of each sample was performed by random selection of 1 million high-quality reads, each carrying a distinct molecular identifier. Reads sharing molecular identifiers were discarded rather than binned into consensus sequences. MiTCR, run with a Q25 quality threshold and the strictest error-elimination algorithm, handled CDR3 identification, clonotype clustering and error correction. A nonparametric unseen species model using Euler transformation provided a lower-bound estimate of total TCR beta diversity. TCRdb reprocessing: public reads trimmed at Q25 with fastp, clones called with MiXCR, in-frame beta chains kept. One record per CDR3 amino acid sequence lists the most common genes and DNA. The V and J calls were determined by TCRdb, not by the authors. The sample includes about 1.5 million distinct CDR3 sequences, with 35% to 45% observed a single time. Together, the top ten hold about 3.8% of the sample.

On the study overall, not on this receptor specifically: Estimates of total diversity from one million sequenced T cells were regarded as lower bounds and underestimates. As age increased, observed TCR beta diversity per million T cells dropped in a roughly linear way, and a significant reduction was already evident by age roughly 36. Compared with the aged group, the long-lived group had more naive CD4+ T cells, fewer expanded clones and increased TCR diversity, a pattern suggesting age selection. Since profiling was done on bulk unsorted PBMCs, naive and antigen-experienced compartments could not be conclusively compared. A strong correlation was found between observed TCR beta diversity and the percentage of naive T cells measured by flow cytometry. Because donor CMV infection status was unknown, age-related changes in expanded clonotypes were potentially confounded.

The donors were some 39 Caucasian individuals from Russia, aged roughly 6 to 95 years, who were systemically healthy. Each donor gave roughly 11 milliliters of peripheral blood, drawn into EDTA-treated Vacutainer tubes. Ficoll-Paque density-gradient centrifugation was used to isolate PBMCs, with at least 7 million obtained per sample. Total RNA, at least 5 micrograms per sample, was extracted from PBMCs with Trizol reagent. For every donor, an aliquot of PBMCs went through flow cytometry to measure the percentages of naive CD45RAhigh/CD27high T cells. Spanning cysteine to phenylalanine, the CDR3 consists of 17 amino acids. Just the 51-base CDR3 DNA is kept, in frame starting at base 1. Unmatched junction bases come to 12, with V trimmed by 1 base and J by 9 bases. The germline V gene provides CDR1 SGHDN and CDR2 FVKESK. A note on this clonotype: What this receptor recognizes is not known. There are no base qualities to consult, and no much larger clone falls within one base.

The rearrangement joined TRBV14 to TRBJ1-6, with 7 bases in between that match TRBD1. The sequenced material came from blood. This sequence was found in a woman aged 18-29 years in good health. The CDR3 amino acid sequence is: CASSQGIGQAFTSPLHF. The DNA is TGTGCCAGCAGCCAAGGGATTGGACAGGCCTTTACTTCACCCCTCCACTTT.